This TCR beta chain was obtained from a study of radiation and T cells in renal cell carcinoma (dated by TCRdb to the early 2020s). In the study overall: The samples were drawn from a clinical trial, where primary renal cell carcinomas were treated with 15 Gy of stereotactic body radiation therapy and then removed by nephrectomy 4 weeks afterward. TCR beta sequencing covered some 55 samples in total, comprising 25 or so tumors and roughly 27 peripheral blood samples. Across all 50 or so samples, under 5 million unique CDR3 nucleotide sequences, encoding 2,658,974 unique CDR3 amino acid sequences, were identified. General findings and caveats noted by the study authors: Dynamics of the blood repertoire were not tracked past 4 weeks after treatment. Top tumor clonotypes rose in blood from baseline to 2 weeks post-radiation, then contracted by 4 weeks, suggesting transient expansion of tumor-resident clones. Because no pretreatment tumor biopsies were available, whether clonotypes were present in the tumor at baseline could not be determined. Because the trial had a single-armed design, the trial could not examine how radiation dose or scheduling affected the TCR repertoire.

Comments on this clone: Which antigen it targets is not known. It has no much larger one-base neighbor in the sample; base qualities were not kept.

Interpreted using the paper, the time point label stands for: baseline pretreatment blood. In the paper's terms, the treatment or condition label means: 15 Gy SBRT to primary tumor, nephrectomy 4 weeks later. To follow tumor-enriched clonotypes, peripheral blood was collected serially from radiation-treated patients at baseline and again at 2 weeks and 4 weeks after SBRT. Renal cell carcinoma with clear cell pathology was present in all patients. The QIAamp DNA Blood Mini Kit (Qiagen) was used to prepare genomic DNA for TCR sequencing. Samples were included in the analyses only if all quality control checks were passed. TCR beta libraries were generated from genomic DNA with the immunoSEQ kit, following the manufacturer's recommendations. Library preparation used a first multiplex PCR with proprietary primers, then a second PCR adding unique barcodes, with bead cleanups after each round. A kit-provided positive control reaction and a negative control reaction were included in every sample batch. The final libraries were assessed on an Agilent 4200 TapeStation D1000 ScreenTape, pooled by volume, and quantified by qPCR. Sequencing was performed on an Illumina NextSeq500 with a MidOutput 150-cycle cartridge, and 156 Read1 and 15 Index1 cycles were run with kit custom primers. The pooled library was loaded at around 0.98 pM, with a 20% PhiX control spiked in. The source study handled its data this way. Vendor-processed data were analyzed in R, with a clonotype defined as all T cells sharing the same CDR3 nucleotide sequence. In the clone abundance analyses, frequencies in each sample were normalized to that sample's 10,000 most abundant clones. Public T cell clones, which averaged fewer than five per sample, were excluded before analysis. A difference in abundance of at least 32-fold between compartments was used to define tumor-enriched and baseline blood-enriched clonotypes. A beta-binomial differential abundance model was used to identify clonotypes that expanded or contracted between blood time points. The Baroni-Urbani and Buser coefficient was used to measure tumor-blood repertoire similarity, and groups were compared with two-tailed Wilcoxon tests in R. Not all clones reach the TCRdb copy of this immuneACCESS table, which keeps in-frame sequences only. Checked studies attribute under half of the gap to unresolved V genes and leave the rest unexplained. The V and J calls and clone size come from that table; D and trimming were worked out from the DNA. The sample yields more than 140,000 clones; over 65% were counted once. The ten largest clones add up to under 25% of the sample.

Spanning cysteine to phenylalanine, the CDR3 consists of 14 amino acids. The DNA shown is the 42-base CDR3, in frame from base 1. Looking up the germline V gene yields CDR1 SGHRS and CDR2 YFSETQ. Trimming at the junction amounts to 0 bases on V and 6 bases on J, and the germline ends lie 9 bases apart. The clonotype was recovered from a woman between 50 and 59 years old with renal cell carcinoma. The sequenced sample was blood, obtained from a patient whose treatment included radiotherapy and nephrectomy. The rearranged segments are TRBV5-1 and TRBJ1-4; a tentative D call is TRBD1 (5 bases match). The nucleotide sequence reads TGCGCCAGCAGCTTGGGAGGGGAGGATGAAAAACTGTTTTTT. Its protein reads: CASSLGGEDEKLFF.